The following is a T cell receptor (beta chain) sequence with its context. CDR3 length equals 16 residues. Looked up from germline, CDR1 is MNHEY and CDR2 is SMNVEV (reference sequence). The V end lost 8 bases, the J end lost 4 bases, and 23 bases lay between the germline ends. This sample was taken from a study of CD4 and CD8 cells across lung adenocarcinoma regions. Localized lung adenocarcinoma, a non-small cell lung cancer, affected the donors. One entry per CDR3 protein results from TCRdb running MiXCR on the PCR reads. Of approximately 20,000 distinct CDR3 sequences in the sample, more than 45% are singletons; the top ten hold around 20%.

This rearrangement joins TRBV27 to TRBJ2-5; the D call may be TRBD1 or TRBD2 (5 bases each). The material sequenced was CD4+ T cells from the margin of a lung tumor. The TCR originated in a male donor with lung adenocarcinoma. The CD4 and CD8 labels of this study may be unreliable. The CDR3 protein is CASGVIGALVPETQYF. The CDR3 DNA sequence: TGTGCCAGCGGGGTAATCGGGGCACTCGTCCCAGAGACCCAGTACTTC.